Following are 23 T cell receptor beta chains from one sample sequenced in a study of shared T cell receptors in the human thymus (dated by TCRdb to 2020 to 2023). The library was made by the immunoSEQ multiplex PCR assay. TCRdb retrieved this table from immuneACCESS and kept in-frame rearrangements only. Not all clones are present; in checked studies, unresolved V genes account for under half, and no reason is known for the remainder. Recorded for this sample are just under 550,000 clones; more than 75% of them occurred a single time. Of the sample, more than 0.01% falls within the top ten clones. This sample was also put to use in a study of human thymus T cells.

The sequencing sample was made of thymocytes. The receptors come from a boy younger than two with a congenital heart defect. Donor details come from another sample of the same person, matched by shared clones.

This clone was recorded only once. The V call is TRBV5-1, the J call TRBJ2-1, with 11 bases lining up with TRBD2. Trimming cost V 0 bases and J 7 bases; bases outside gene matches: 12. CDR1 is SGHRS, CDR2 YFSETQ, per germline. The CDR3 is 18 amino acids. CDR3 nucleotides: TGCGCCAGCAGCTTGGCGGGGACTAGCGGTAAACCTTGGAATGAGCAGTTCTTC. As protein: CASSLAGTSGKPWNEQFF.

The chain employs TRBV4-3 and TRBJ2-1; 11 bases match TRBD2. The germline CDR1 and CDR2 sequences are LGHNA and YSLEER. V shed 4 bases and J 5 bases; nucleotides not matched to a gene: 16. The CDR3 spans 19 residues. The CDR3 region is CASSPQRETGLAVHNEQFF. Written as DNA, the CDR3 is TGCGCCAGCAGCCCGCAACGAGAAACGGGACTAGCGGTCCACAATGAGCAGTTCTTC.

The chain recombines TRBV30 with TRBJ2-1, with TRBD2 matching over 7 bases. Trimming removed 3 bases from V and 4 bases from J; junction bases left unmatched: 9. This CDR3 spans 15 amino acids. CDR1 GTSNPN and CDR2 SVGIG come from the germline V gene (reference sequence). The CDR3 nucleotides read TGTGCCTGGAGACTGGGCGGGGGAGGGTACAATGAGCAGTTCTTC. Translating gives CAWRLGGGGYNEQFF. The entire variable domain, with the rest obtained from reference TRBV30 and TRBJ2-1, is as follows: SQTIHQWPATLVQPVGSPLSLECTVEGTSNPNLYWYRQAAGRGLQLLFYSVGIGQISSEVPQNLSASRPQDRQFILSSKKLLLSDSGFYLCAWRLGGGGYNEQFFGPGTRLTVL.

The V gene is TRBV28, the J gene TRBJ2-4; a possible D gene is TRBD1 (6 bases). This CDR3 is 15 amino acids long. V lost 5 bases to trimming and J lost 1 base, with 12 bases between them. The germline V gene encodes CDR1 MDHEN and CDR2 SYDVKM. CDR3 DNA sequence: TGTGCCAGCAGTAGACAGGTTCATGCCAAAAACATTCAGTACTTC. It yields the protein CASSRQVHAKNIQYF.

This clone was recorded a few times. The chain uses TRBV6-1 and TRBJ2-2, with D unresolved. V lost 0 bases and J lost 3, with 8 bases in between. Per the germline V gene, CDR1 is MNHNS and CDR2 is SASEGT. This CDR3 region has 15 residues. CDR3 bases: TGTGCCAGCAGTGAAGCGCAAACAGACACCGGGGAGCTGTTTTTT. Translating gives CASSEAQTDTGELFF.

The rearrangement joins TRBV15 to TRBJ1-5; TRBD1 might be the D (5 bases). Trimming removed 0 bases at V and 4 bases at J, with 10 bases between. The CDR3 is 15 amino acids. In germline, CDR1 is LNHNV, CDR2 YYDKDF (reference sequence). DNA for the CDR3: TGTGCCACCAGCAGAGAGACAGAAGGGAATCAGCCCCAGCATTTT. Translating gives CATSRETEGNQPQHF. Combining the CDR3 with reference TRBV15 and TRBJ1-5 gives the whole variable domain DAMVIQNPRYQVTQFGKPVTLSCSQTLNHNVMYWYQQKSSQAPKLLFHYYDKDFNNEADTPDNFQSRRPNTSFCFLDIRSPGLGDTAMYLCATSRETEGNQPQHFGDGTRLSIL.

The J gene is TRBJ2-7, the V gene TRBV5-1, with D possibly TRBD2 on 6 matching bases. The CDR3 spans 16 residues. V was pared by 3 bases and J by 0 bases, with 16 bases between. In germline, CDR1 is SGHRS, CDR2 YFSETQ. CDR3 loop: CASSSLAARSSYEQYF. In DNA form, the CDR3 reads TGCGCCAGCAGCTCTTTAGCGGCTAGGAGCTCCTACGAGCAGTACTTC.

This chain links TRBV7-9 with TRBJ2-5, with D unclear. Germline CDR1 SEHNR, CDR2 FQNEAQ (reference sequence). The germline V and J ends were trimmed by 2 bases and 3 bases, with 10 bases remaining between them. This CDR3 is 14 amino acids long. The CDR3 spells CASSLTPSEETQYF. CDR3 bases: TGTGCCAGCAGCTTAACCCCATCGGAAGAGACCCAGTACTTC. Using reference TRBV7-9 and TRBJ2-5 for the parts outside the CDR3, the full variable domain is DTGVSQNPRHKITKRGQNVTFRCDPISEHNRLYWYRQTLGQGPEFLTYFQNEAQLEKSRLLSDRFSAERPKGSFSTLEIQRTEQGDSAMYLCASSLTPSEETQYFGPGTRLLVL.

This chain uses TRBV11-2 with TRBJ2-1; D might be TRBD1 (6 bases). Germline V gene sequence: CDR1 SGHAT, CDR2 FQNNGV. The CDR3 is made up of 17 amino acids. The ends were cut back, 5 bases at V and 3 bases at J, with 20 bases in the middle. CDR3 sequence: CASSPGWGLRVYNEQFF. The CDR3 bases are TGTGCCAGCAGCCCGGGTTGGGGGCTTAGGGTCTACAATGAGCAGTTCTTC. The variable domain in full, completed from reference TRBV11-2 and TRBJ2-1, reads EAGVAQSPRYKIIEKRQSVAFWCNPISGHATLYWYQQILGQGPKLLIQFQNNGVVDDSQLPKDRFSAERLKGVDSTLKIQPAKLEDSAVYLCASSPGWGLRVYNEQFFGPGTRLTVL.

This clone was observed once. This sequence joins TRBV20-1 and TRBJ1-2; D may be TRBD1 (5 bases). The CDR3 sequence is 10 residues long. The germline gives CDR1 DFQATT, CDR2 SNEGSKA (reference sequence). V was cut by 3 bases and J by 10 bases, with 9 bases left in between. In DNA form, the CDR3 reads TGCAGTGCTAGCAGGGAGGACTACACCTTC. Encoded protein: CSASREDYTF.

The chain combines TRBV6-1 with TRBJ1-2; 8 nucleotides align to TRBD1. Germline lookup yields CDR1 MNHNS and CDR2 SASEGT. V lost 5 bases and J lost 1; bases outside the gene matches: 6. The CDR3 loop spans 15 amino acids. CDR3 residues: CASSSRTGINYGYTF. The CDR3 nucleotides read TGTGCCAGCAGTTCCAGGACAGGGATTAACTATGGCTACACCTTC.

V gene TRBV4-3 combines with J gene TRBJ2-7; 8 bases are a match to TRBD2. In germline, CDR1 is LGHNA, CDR2 YSLEER. With V trimmed by 0 bases and J by 3 bases, 4 bases remained unmatched. The CDR3 runs 15 residues. The CDR3 DNA is TGCGCCAGCAGCCAAGATCACGGGAGGGGCTACGAGCAGTACTTC. Its protein product is CASSQDHGRGYEQYF.

This sequence joins TRBV27 and TRBJ2-5, with D perhaps matching TRBD1 (7 bases). V lost 5 bases to trimming and J lost 2 bases, with 15 bases between them. The CDR3 loop spans 15 amino acids. Germline V gives CDR1 MNHEY, CDR2 SMNVEV (reference sequence). CDR3: CASSPRRGRQETQYF. CDR3 bases: TGTGCCAGCAGTCCGCGGAGGGGGCGGCAAGAGACCCAGTACTTC.

V and J are TRBV19 and TRBJ1-2, with 12 bases lining up with TRBD1. V lost 4 bases and J lost 6; bases outside the gene matches: 6. Germline CDR1 is LNHDA and CDR2 is SQIVND (reference sequence). The CDR3 has 15 residues. CDR3 nucleotide sequence: TGTGCCAGTAGTACTCCGGGACAGGGGGCAAATGGCTACACCTTC. It encodes CASSTPGQGANGYTF.

V usage is TRBV9 and J usage is TRBJ2-7, with 8 bases lining up with TRBD2. V trimming: 4 bases; J trimming: 5 bases; junction bases outside the gene matches: 11. Germline values: CDR1 SGDLS, CDR2 YYNGEE. CDR3 length: 15 residues. CDR3 sequence: CASSLREGGANEQYF. CDR3 sequence (DNA): TGTGCCAGCAGCCTCCGGGAGGGGGGGGCTAACGAGCAGTACTTC.

The chain recombines TRBV19 with TRBJ2-3, with 12 bases that match TRBD2. Germline CDR1 and CDR2: LNHDA and SQIVND (reference sequence). The CDR3 totals 17 residues. V was pared by 4 bases and J by 4 bases, with 9 bases of the junction left unmatched. In DNA form, the CDR3 reads TGTGCCAGTAGTACAGGGACTAGCGGGCTCTCCTCAGATACGCAGTATTTT. This translates into CASSTGTSGLSSDTQYF.

This clone was seen only once. The rearrangement links TRBV21-1 to TRBJ2-7; TRBD1, the table's D call, lacks a check against the DNA. TRBV21-1 constitutes a pseudogene. The CDR3 covers 15 residues. The CDR3 DNA is TGTGCCAGCAGCTTTAGACAGGGACCCTCCTACGAGCAGTACTTC. It translates to CASSFRQGPSYEQYF.

The chain combines TRBV19 with TRBJ1-5; D may be TRBD1 (5 bases). Per germline, CDR1 LNHDA and CDR2 SQIVND (reference sequence). This CDR3 is 17 amino acids long. Deletions cut 2 bases from V and 0 bases from J, with 14 bases between. The CDR3 is CASSISPSGVSNQPQHF. The CDR3 DNA reads TGTGCCAGTAGTATATCCCCCTCGGGGGTTAGCAATCAGCCCCAGCATTTT.

J is TRBJ2-7 and V is TRBV7-9; D unresolved. From germline, CDR1 is SEHNR and CDR2 FQNEAQ (reference sequence). Trimming took off 1 base at V and 2 bases at J, with 9 bases between the two ends. The CDR3 runs 14 residues. The CDR3 bases are TGTGCCAGCAGCTTAGGGGCTCGAACCTACGAGCAGTACTTC. It codes for CASSLGARTYEQYF.

This rearrangement joins TRBV6-1 to TRBJ2-5, with D maybe TRBD1 (6 bases). The CDR3 is 14 residues long. Germline CDR1 MNHNS, CDR2 SASEGT. Trimming cost V 6 bases and J 1 base, with 12 bases left between them. This CDR3 reads CASSGTGPQETQYF. CDR3 nucleotide sequence: TGTGCCAGCAGCGGCACAGGGCCCCAAGAGACCCAGTACTTC.

The chain combines TRBV7-2 with TRBJ2-4; D perhaps matches TRBD1 (5 bases). This CDR3 is built from 18 residues. Germline-derived CDR1 and CDR2 are SGHTA and FQGNSA. The V end was cut by 5 bases, the J end by 0 bases, with 20 bases between. CDR3 sequence: CASSLTTVTYLAKNIQYF. Written as DNA, the CDR3 is TGTGCCAGCAGCCTGACGACAGTAACTTACCTAGCCAAAAACATTCAGTACTTC.

The CDR3, as DNA: TGTGCCAGCAGCCGGGGAGGGGCCTATGGCTACACCTTC. Its translation is CASSRGGAYGYTF. This rearrangement joins TRBV2 to TRBJ1-2, with D possibly TRBD1 on 5 matching bases. The germline V gene has CDR1 SNHLY and CDR2 FYNNEI. V lost 6 bases and J 4 bases, leaving 12 bases between the germline ends. This CDR3 region has 13 residues.

The V gene is TRBV5-1, the J gene TRBJ2-7, with D maybe TRBD1 (6 bases). Deletions cut 2 bases from V and 6 bases from J, with 18 bases between. Germline assignment: CDR1 SGHRS and CDR2 YFSETQ. The CDR3 runs to 15 residues. The CDR3 protein is CASSLGQGPRFEQYF. The CDR3, as DNA: TGCGCCAGCAGCTTAGGTCAGGGGCCGAGGTTCGAGCAGTACTTC.